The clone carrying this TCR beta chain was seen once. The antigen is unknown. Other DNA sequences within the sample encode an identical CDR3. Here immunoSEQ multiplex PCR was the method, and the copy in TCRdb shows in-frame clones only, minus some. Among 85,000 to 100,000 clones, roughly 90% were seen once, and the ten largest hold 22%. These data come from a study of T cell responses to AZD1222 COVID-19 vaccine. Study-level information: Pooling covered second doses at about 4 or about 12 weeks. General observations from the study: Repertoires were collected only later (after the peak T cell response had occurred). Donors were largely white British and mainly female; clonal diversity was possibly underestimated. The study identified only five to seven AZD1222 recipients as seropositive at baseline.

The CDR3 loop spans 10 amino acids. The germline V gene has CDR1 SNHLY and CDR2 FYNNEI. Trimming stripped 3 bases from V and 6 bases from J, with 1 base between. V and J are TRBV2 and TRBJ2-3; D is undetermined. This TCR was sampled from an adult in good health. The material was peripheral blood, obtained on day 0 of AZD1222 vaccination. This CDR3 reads CASSEDTQYF. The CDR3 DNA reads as TGTGCCAGCAGTGAGGATACGCAGTATTTT.